The 26 T cell receptor beta chains reported below all come from one sample, sequenced in a study of T cells after yellow fever vaccination. Using its own MiXCR run on the 5' RACE reads, TCRdb lists one record per CDR3 protein. This sample has 300,000 or so distinct CDR3 sequences, with over 10% found just once. The input for sequencing was CD4+ T cells sorted from PBMCs, taken 45 days after the yellow fever booster vaccination. Receptors originate from a man aged 25 to 45 who received the YFV17D yellow fever vaccine.

The chain couples TRBV7-2 to TRBJ1-2; 8 nucleotides agree with TRBD1. V gave up 8 bases and J gave up 2 bases; unmatched junction bases: 4. CDR3 size: 13 residues. Germline lookup yields CDR1 SGHTA and CDR2 FQGNSA. The CDR3 loop is CASGRDRNYGYTF. The CDR3 DNA follows: TGTGCCAGCGGCCGGGACAGGAACTATGGCTACACCTTC.

A few counts support this clonotype. The chain links TRBV7-2 to TRBJ2-7, with 13 bases fitting TRBD2. Germline V CDR1 and CDR2: SGHTA, FQGNSA. The ends lost 5 bases at V and 7 bases at J; junction bases unmatched: 5. The CDR3 spans 14 residues. The CDR3 sequence is CASSPGLAGTEQYF. The CDR3 bases are TGTGCCAGCAGCCCGGGACTAGCGGGAACTGAGCAGTACTTC.

This clonotype came up a few times. The rearrangement links TRBV24-1 to TRBJ2-3; 7 bases match TRBD2. This CDR3 comprises 14 residues. Germline assignment: CDR1 KGHDR and CDR2 SFDVKD. The V segment lost 10 bases and the J segment 0 bases; nucleotides outside the gene matches: 6. CDR3 DNA sequence: TGTGCCACGGGAGGGTCATCTAGCACAGATACGCAGTATTTT. Translating gives CATGGSSSTDTQYF.

The V and J genes are TRBV27 and TRBJ1-1; D gene uncertain. Trimming stripped 8 bases from V and 11 bases from J, with 15 bases between. Germline values: CDR1 MNHEY, CDR2 SMNVEV (reference sequence). The CDR3 spans 11 residues. The CDR3 here is CASAQRGKAFF. The DNA for the CDR3 is TGTGCCAGCGCACAGCGGGGTAAGGCTTTCTTT.

This clonotype has just a few counts. The chain has TRBV2 and TRBJ2-1; 8 positions agree with TRBD2. Losses at the gene ends were 10 bases for V and 15 bases for J; bases not matched to a gene: 35. The CDR3 extends over 19 amino acids. Per germline, CDR1 SNHLY and CDR2 FYNNEI. Here the CDR3 DNA reads TGTGCCATCAGCTTGTGGTTAAGGGCGGGAGGCACCAAGAAACGGTCCCTGTTCTTC. It is translated as CAISLWLRAGGTKKRSLFF.

The J gene is TRBJ2-7, the V gene TRBV5-1; D may be TRBD1 (5 bases). Germline assignment: CDR1 SGHRS and CDR2 YFSETQ. Trimming left V 0 bases short and J 0 bases short, with 13 bases between. This CDR3 spans 16 amino acids. The CDR3 bases are TGCGCCAGCAGCTTGGGTGGGGCGGCAAGCTCCTACGAGCAGTACTTC. It codes for CASSLGGAASSYEQYF.

V is TRBV10-2 and J is TRBJ2-5; D unresolved. Germline CDR1 WSHSY, CDR2 SAAADI. V dropped 0 bases and J dropped 7 bases, with 18 bases sitting between them. CDR3 size: 16 residues. The chain's CDR3 is CASSESAILSYATQYF. CDR3 nucleotides: TGCGCCAGCAGTGAGTCGGCCATTTTGTCGTACGCGACCCAGTACTTC.

This clonotype was observed many times. The rearrangement uses TRBV20-1 and TRBJ1-1, with a tentative D call TRBD1 (6 bases). The V end was cut by 6 bases, the J end by 0 bases, with 17 bases between. Germline V gene lookup returns CDR1 DFQATT and CDR2 SNEGSKA (reference sequence). This CDR3 has 15 residues. The CDR3 loop reads CSAPRGGGMNTEAFF. For the CDR3, the DNA is TGCAGTGCGCCCAGGGGAGGGGGAATGAACACTGAAGCTTTCTTT.

The table lists this clonotype with a few counts. The rearrangement links TRBV7-9 to TRBJ2-5, with 14 bases identical to TRBD2. This CDR3 contains 16 residues. CDR1 and CDR2 (germline): SEHNR, FQNEAQ (reference sequence). After removal of 2 bases from V and 5 bases from J, the junction contained 4 bases not matched to a gene. The CDR3 sequence: CASSLFRTSGRETQYF. For the CDR3, the DNA is TGTGCCAGCAGCTTATTCCGGACTAGCGGGAGGGAGACCCAGTACTTC.

The rearrangement uses TRBV18 and TRBJ2-4; D is ambiguous. CDR3 length: 11 residues. Trimming took 6 bases from V and 4 from J, leaving 4 bases between them. The germline CDR1 and CDR2 sequences are KGHSH and LQKENI. The chain's CDR3 is CASSPKNIQYF. DNA for the CDR3: TGTGCCAGCTCCCCTAAAAACATTCAGTACTTC. Looking up the rest from reference TRBV18 and TRBJ2-4 gives the full variable domain: NAGVMQNPRHLVRRRGQEARLRCSPMKGHSHVYWYRQLPEEGLKFMVYLQKENIIDESGMPKERFSAEFPKEGPSILRIQQVVRGDSAAYFCASSPKNIQYFGAGTRLSVL.

The sample holds a few counts of this clonotype. The gene calls are TRBV3-1 and TRBJ2-7; D gene ambiguous. The CDR3 is 15 residues long. V was trimmed by 5 bases and J by 0 bases, leaving 14 bases between them. Per germline, CDR1 LGHDT and CDR2 YNNKEL (reference sequence). Written as DNA, the CDR3 is TGTGCCAGCAGCTCCCGTCCAGGTAGCTCCTACGAGCAGTACTTC. It encodes CASSSRPGSSYEQYF.

This clonotype was counted a few times. The CDR3: CASSLGGGTYNEQFF. The CDR3 nucleotides read TGTGCCAGCAGTTTAGGGGGCGGGACCTACAATGAGCAGTTCTTC. The chain couples TRBV12-3 or TRBV12-4 to TRBJ2-1, with TRBD2 as a possible D gene (6 bases). The V and J ends lost 1 base and 2 bases respectively, with 9 bases between them. This CDR3 contains 15 residues.

The chain combines TRBV7-9 with TRBJ2-1, with 9 bases fitting TRBD1. The CDR3 runs 17 residues. J lost 2 bases, V lost 5 bases, and 10 bases had no gene match. Per germline, CDR1 SEHNR and CDR2 FQNEAQ (reference sequence). CDR3 loop: CASSPPFRDRAYNEQFF. In nucleotides, the CDR3 is TGTGCCAGCAGCCCGCCCTTCCGGGACAGGGCCTACAATGAGCAGTTCTTC.

V usage is TRBV12-3 or TRBV12-4 and J usage is TRBJ2-1, with D hard to call. This CDR3 comprises 14 residues. V lost 4 bases to trimming and J lost 4 bases, with 11 bases between them. The CDR3 reads CASSSLLRYNEQFF. The DNA of the CDR3 is TGTGCCAGCAGTTCCTTATTACGTTACAATGAGCAGTTCTTC.

This clonotype has only a few counts. CDR3 nucleotides: TGTGCCACCAGTGGTTTATATACGCAGTATTTT. The encoded protein is CATSGLYTQYF. The chain carries TRBV24-1 and TRBJ2-3; D unclear. Germline assignment: CDR1 KGHDR and CDR2 SFDVKD. Trimming removed 5 bases at V and 7 bases at J, with 6 bases between. CDR3 size: 11 residues.

The V call is TRBV4-1, the J call TRBJ2-1; 8 bases fit TRBD2. The germline V gene has CDR1 MGHRA and CDR2 YSYEKL. V lost 1 base to trimming and J lost 0 bases; unmatched junction nucleotides: 11. This CDR3 is built from 19 residues. CDR3 sequence: CASSQVGAGASSSYNEQFF. The CDR3 nucleotides read TGCGCCAGCAGCCAAGTAGGAGCGGGAGCTTCGAGCTCCTACAATGAGCAGTTCTTC.

The rearrangement links TRBV12-3 or TRBV12-4 to TRBJ2-7, with no clear D. Trimming removed 7 bases at V and 5 bases at J, with 12 bases between. The CDR3 extends over 12 amino acids. The CDR3 region has the DNA TGTGCCAGCACTTTTGGGCGGAACGAGCAGTACTTC. It yields the protein CASTFGRNEQYF.

The V gene is TRBV27, the J gene TRBJ2-1; a possible D gene is TRBD2 (6 bases). CDR1 and CDR2 from the germline V gene are MNHEY and SMNVEV (reference sequence). The CDR3 runs 13 residues. Trimming pared 7 bases from V and 9 bases from J, leaving 16 bases between. The CDR3 loop reads CASKRTGVLEQFF. The DNA of the CDR3 is TGTGCCAGCAAACGAACGGGGGTCCTTGAGCAGTTCTTC.

This clonotype has a handful of counts. The chain joins TRBV5-6 to TRBJ2-5; D uncertain. Per the germline V gene, CDR1 is SGHDT and CDR2 is YYEEEE. The CDR3 contains 13 residues. Between the trimmed V and J ends, which lost 1 base and 2 bases, there was a span of 6 bases. In DNA, the CDR3 is TGTGCCAGCAGCTTGAAACAGCAAGAGACCCAGTACTTC. Protein: CASSLKQQETQYF.

J is TRBJ2-1 and V is TRBV24-1, with D possibly being TRBD2 (5 bases). Trimming left V 7 bases short and J 5 bases short, with 8 bases between. The CDR3 consists of 12 residues. Germline loops: CDR1 KGHDR, CDR2 SFDVKD. CDR3 region: CATRSSNNEQFF. CDR3 DNA: TGTGCCACCAGGTCTAGCAACAATGAGCAGTTCTTC.

The genes are TRBV14 and TRBJ2-3; D is undetermined. V shed 1 base and J shed 2 bases, with 4 bases lying between them. CDR3 length: 13 residues. The germline V gene has CDR1 SGHDN and CDR2 FVKESK. The CDR3 DNA reads as TGTGCCAGCAGCCAAGGGACCACAGATACGCAGTATTTT. It codes for CASSQGTTDTQYF.

The V and J genes are TRBV3-1 and TRBJ2-1; 9 bases are shared with TRBD2. Germline CDR1 reads LGHDT; CDR2 reads YNNKEL (reference sequence). V lost 1 base, J lost 7 bases, and 5 bases stayed unmatched. The CDR3 spans 15 residues. CDR3 DNA: TGTGCCAGCAGCCAAGGTAGCGGGAGAGGAAATGAGCAGTTCTTC. It encodes CASSQGSGRGNEQFF.

This CDR3 reads CAISEQETGQYF. CDR3 sequence (DNA): TGTGCCATCAGTGAACAAGAAACCGGGCAGTACTTC. V is TRBV10-3 and J is TRBJ2-5, with D hard to call. This CDR3 is 12 amino acids long. Germline-derived CDR1 and CDR2 are ENHRY and SYGVKD. With 3 bases removed from V and 11 bases from J, the gap between germline ends came to 13 bases.

The rearrangement links TRBV7-2 to TRBJ2-1; no definite D call. Between the trimmed V and J ends, which lost 2 bases and 5 bases, there was a span of 7 bases. The CDR3 is 13 residues long. Germline values: CDR1 SGHTA, CDR2 FQGNSA. The CDR3: CASSLWNNNEQFF. The CDR3 DNA reads as TGTGCCAGCAGCTTATGGAATAACAATGAGCAGTTCTTC.

This clonotype was detected many times. This chain connects TRBV27 to TRBJ1-1; D not certain. V was clipped by 4 bases and J by 0 bases, with 3 bases between them. The germline CDR1 and CDR2 sequences are MNHEY and SMNVEV (reference sequence). The CDR3 runs 12 residues. The CDR3 DNA sequence: TGTGCCAGCAGTTCAGTGAACACTGAAGCTTTCTTT. Its protein is CASSSVNTEAFF.

This clonotype was observed a handful of times. The V call is TRBV7-7, the J call TRBJ2-2; 7 bases match TRBD1. The CDR3 spans 13 residues. The ends lost 6 bases at V and 6 bases at J; junction bases unmatched: 4. Per the germline V gene, CDR1 is SSHAT and CDR2 is FNYEAQ (reference sequence). The DNA of the CDR3 is TGTGCCAGCAGGTCGACAGGGCCCGGGGAGCTGTTTTTT. It is translated as CASRSTGPGELFF.